The clone carrying this T cell receptor beta chain was observed a handful of times. TCRdb reprocessed the 5' RACE reads via MiXCR and lists one record per CDR3 protein. The data hold hundreds of thousands of distinct CDR3 sequences, with over 15% observed a single time. This sample is drawn from a study of identical twins. Germline CDR1 reads GTSNPN; CDR2 reads SVGIG (reference sequence). Unmatched junction bases numbered 10, after V lost 7 bases and J lost 3 bases. The CDR3 has 14 residues. The sample was also reused in another study, on T cells expressing NK-cell markers. According to that study: The sequencing cohort of eight donors included seven HCMV-seropositive individuals and one seronegative individual.

This clonotype was obtained from a young woman in good health. The chain couples TRBV30 to TRBJ1-1; 8 nucleotides line up with TRBD1. The sample consisted of PBMCs. As DNA, the CDR3 is TGTGCCTTTACAAGAGGACAGGGTTACACTGAAGCTTTCTTT. It translates to CAFTRGQGYTEAFF.